This T cell receptor (beta chain) was captured by sequencing in a study of cytomegalovirus exposure and HLA in healthy donors. The PCR had 60 Vbeta and 13 Jbeta primers. The repertoire was sequenced with immunoSEQ multiplex PCR; TCRdb's copy has only in-frame clones and lacks some. Of about 61,000 clones detected, about 90% appear once; the ten largest clones hold roughly 1.6%. With V trimmed by 5 bases and J by 6 bases, 14 bases remained unmatched. The germline gives CDR1 MDHEN, CDR2 SYDVKM. CDR3 length: 17 residues. The rearrangement links TRBV28 to TRBJ1-2, with 11 bases lining up with TRBD1. Specimen: PBMCs. This clonotype was sampled from a man aged 25-45 years in good health and CMV-seropositive. CDR3 protein: CASSKAGTGGMVNGYTF. Here the CDR3 DNA reads TGTGCCAGCAGTAAAGCCGGGACAGGGGGTATGGTGAATGGCTACACCTTC.